This TCR beta chain was identified in a study of blood T cell repertoires in COVID-19. The CDR3 is 14 residues long. V was pared by 4 bases and J by 4 bases, with 13 bases between. The V gene's germline CDR1 is LGHDT and CDR2 YNNKEL (reference sequence). In the authors' methods: Estimation of nucleated cell counts was performed using reference gene primer amplification. TCRdb's copy holds only in-frame clones and misses some; the assay was immunoSEQ multiplex PCR. V, J and clone size are those of that table, while D and trimming were read from the DNA. The table lists around 92,000 clones, approximately 85% of them singletons, with roughly 25% in the top ten. This clone is a singleton in its sample.

The sample comprised peripheral blood. This TCR was sampled from a human donor in a cohort sampled during active COVID-19. V is TRBV3-1 (or the pseudogene TRBV3-2) and J is TRBJ2-5; possibly TRBD2 for D (5 bases). The DNA of the CDR3 is TGTGCCAGCAGCCGCTACCGGGATTCAGAGACCCAGTACTTC. Its translation is CASSRYRDSETQYF.